This T cell receptor (beta chain) was found in a study of CD4 T cells in relation to SARS-CoV-2 and coronaviruses. Study-wide findings and caveats: No donor gave both pre-pandemic and post-infection samples.

Unexposed donor CD4+ T cells date from about 2011-2018, before the COVID-19 pandemic. Isolation of CD4+ T cells took place after less than 11 days in culture. On this clone itself: Its target is unknown.

Trimming took off 0 bases at V and 4 bases at J, with 12 bases between the two ends. There are 15 residues in the CDR3. CDR1 is MNHNS, CDR2 SASEGT, per germline. Generated by immunoSEQ multiplex PCR, the TCRdb table keeps only in-frame clones and is missing some. The profile covers about 15,000 clones, with roughly four fifths appearing a single time and around 30% taken by the ten largest. The source is a human donor in good health. The specimen sequenced was CD4+ T cells from PBMCs, cultured in vitro. The genes are TRBV6-1 and TRBJ1-2, with unresolved D. The CDR3 sequence: CASSEAHVGFYGYTF. The CDR3 DNA reads TGTGCCAGCAGTGAAGCGCATGTCGGCTTCTATGGCTACACCTTC.